The clone carrying this T cell receptor beta chain was counted many times. Its antigen is as yet unknown. The source of the sample is a study of early T cells in non-severe SARS-CoV-2 infection. Study context: Unsorted whole-blood RNA was sequenced in bulk, leaving chains unpaired.

Whole-study results and caveats: In VDJdb matching, anti-spike CD8 responses were favored while private and CD4 specificities went missing.

Each single cDNA molecule received a unique molecular identifier. TCRdb analysed the 5' RACE reads with MiXCR anew, one entry per CDR3 protein. The profile shows 65,000 to 95,000 distinct CDR3 sequences, 8.5% to 10% of them singletons. The TCR was taken from an adult who was a healthcare worker with PCR-confirmed SARS-CoV-2 infection or an uninfected control (not recorded which). Input material: whole blood.

The CDR3 here is CASSEILEPGELFF. In DNA form, the CDR3 reads TGCGCCAGCAGTGAGATACTAGAGCCCGGGGAGCTGTTTTTT. The rearrangement joins TRBV10-1 to TRBJ2-2, with TRBD2 as a possible D gene (5 bases). The CDR3 totals 14 residues. Trimming pared 2 bases from V and 6 bases from J, leaving 10 bases between. Per the germline V gene, CDR1 is WNHNN and CDR2 is SYGVQD (reference sequence).